This is a list of T cell receptor beta chains from one sample in a study of control samples from healthy donors and cancer patients. Here immunoSEQ multiplex PCR was the method, and the copy in TCRdb shows in-frame clones only, minus some. In the table there are 85,000 to 95,000 clones, 88% of which are singletons. The specimen sequenced was blood. These receptors originate from a woman aged 70 to 79 in good health. Each CDR3 is given with its conserved first and last residue. The order of the fields is clone size, D gene, V gene, J gene, CDR3 protein, CDR3 DNA. D genes are given only for firm matches. The size entry is marked missing in some rows and otherwise reads once, few, many or a size class.

NA	NA	TRBV5-1	TRBJ1-6	CASSLSGDHSPLHF	TGCGCCAGCAGCTTGTCCGGGGACCATTCACCCCTCCACTTT
NA	NA	TRBV7-8	TRBJ2-7	CASSLAFDISYEQYF	TGTGCCAGCAGCTTAGCGTTTGATATCTCCTACGAGCAGTACTTC
NA	TRBD1	TRBV27	TRBJ2-7	CASGLNIGTVSYEQYF	TGTGCCAGCGGATTGAATATCGGGACAGTGTCCTACGAGCAGTACTTC
NA	NA	TRBV4-3	TRBJ1-2	CASSQEGGAHYGYTF	TGCGCCAGCAGCCAAGAGGGAGGGGCCCACTATGGCTACACCTTC
NA	NA	TRBV12-3/TRBV12-4	TRBJ2-7	CASSLQGPEQYF	TGTGCCAGCAGTTTACAGGGTCCCGAGCAGTACTTC
NA	NA	TRBV5-4	TRBJ2-1	CASSLQQKYNEQFF	TGTGCCAGCAGCTTGCAACAGAAATACAATGAGCAGTTCTTC
NA	TRBD1	TRBV5-5	TRBJ2-3	CASSIQGATDTQYF	TGTGCCAGCAGCATTCAGGGGGCGACAGATACGCAGTATTTT
NA	TRBD2	TRBV27	TRBJ2-7	CASSSGDSYEQYF	TGTGCCAGTTCAAGCGGGGATTCCTACGAGCAGTACTTC
NA	NA	TRBV6-4	TRBJ2-2	CASSDRVQGAGTGELFF	TGTGCCAGCAGTGACCGAGTCCAGGGAGCTGGCACCGGGGAGCTGTTTTTT
NA	NA	TRBV9	TRBJ1-5	CASSPAGFSNQPQHF	TGTGCCAGCAGCCCAGCTGGGTTTAGCAATCAGCCCCAGCATTTT
NA	TRBD1	TRBV7-2	TRBJ2-1	CASSSPGQGRRFF	TGTGCCAGCAGTTCCCCGGGACAGGGAAGGCGGTTCTTC
NA	NA	TRBV27	TRBJ1-5	CASSERRPPSNQPQHF	TGTGCCAGCAGTGAACGACGGCCTCCCAGCAATCAGCCCCAGCATTTT
once	TRBD1	TRBV5-1	TRBJ1-1	CASSLAAGGEAFF	TGCGCCAGCAGCTTGGCTGCAGGGGGTGAAGCTTTCTTT
NA	NA	TRBV19	TRBJ2-1	CASSIGPPAGTYNEQFF	TGTGCCAGTAGTATAGGGCCCCCAGCGGGGACATACAATGAGCAGTTCTTC
NA	NA	TRBV29-1	TRBJ1-3	CSVLLRSGNTIYF	TGCAGCGTGCTCCTTCGCTCTGGAAACACCATATATTTT
NA	TRBD1	TRBV7-3	TRBJ2-2	CASSLYGQGALDGELFF	TGTGCCAGCAGTCTTTACGGACAGGGGGCGCTTGACGGGGAGCTGTTTTTT
NA	NA	TRBV29-1	TRBJ2-7	CSVDRGPYEQYF	TGCAGCGTTGACAGGGGACCCTACGAGCAGTACTTC
NA	NA	TRBV10-3	TRBJ1-1	CAISEDHLNNFF	TGTGCCATCAGTGAGGACCATCTAAATAATTTCTTT
few	NA	TRBV4-3	TRBJ1-1	CASSQERGVKTEAFF	TGCGCCAGCAGCCAAGAAAGGGGCGTGAAAACTGAAGCTTTCTTT
NA	NA	TRBV19	TRBJ1-5	CASSIDLKQPQHF	TGTGCCAGTAGTATAGATTTGAAGCAGCCCCAGCATTTT
NA	TRBD2	TRBV2	TRBJ2-1	CASSEALAGERQFF	TGTGCCAGCAGTGAAGCACTAGCGGGGGAGCGTCAGTTCTTC
NA	TRBD1	TRBV11-2	TRBJ1-6	CASSTGQGSSPLHF	TGTGCCAGCAGCACGGGACAGGGGTCCTCACCCCTCCACTTT
NA	TRBD2	TRBV2	TRBJ2-3	CASSGTSGGDTQYF	TGTGCCAGCAGTGGAACTAGCGGGGGTGATACGCAGTATTTT
NA	NA	TRBV19	TRBJ2-7	CASSLRSGLNYEQYF	TGTGCCAGTAGTCTACGATCCGGGCTAAACTACGAGCAGTACTTC
NA	TRBD1	TRBV9	TRBJ2-2	CASSVVSGGGAGELFF	TGTGCCAGCAGCGTAGTGTCAGGGGGCGGGGCCGGGGAGCTGTTTTTT
NA	TRBD1	TRBV11-1	TRBJ1-1	CASSLDRGSTEAFF	TGTGCCAGCAGCTTGGACAGGGGAAGTACTGAAGCTTTCTTT
once	TRBD1	TRBV7-2	TRBJ2-3	CASSPDRGDTQYF	TGTGCCAGCAGTCCGGACAGGGGAGATACGCAGTATTTT
NA	NA	TRBV4-1	TRBJ1-6	CASSQDQGPGGGNSPLHF	TGCGCCAGCAGCCAAGATCAAGGCCCGGGCGGGGGTAATTCACCCCTCCACTTT
NA	NA	TRBV27	TRBJ1-1	CASSGQVGGTEAFF	TGTGCCAGCAGTGGGCAGGTAGGGGGCACTGAAGCTTTCTTT
NA	NA	TRBV7-8	TRBJ1-2	CASSSTGNNYGYTF	TGTGCCAGCAGCTCGACAGGCAATAACTATGGCTACACCTTC
NA	TRBD2	TRBV9	TRBJ2-7	CASSVGGTSSYEQYF	TGTGCCAGCAGCGTAGGAGGGACTAGCTCCTACGAGCAGTACTTC
NA	NA	TRBV6-5	TRBJ1-6	CASKDGSSYNSPLHF	TGTGCCAGCAAGGACGGAAGCTCCTATAATTCACCCCTCCACTTT
NA	NA	TRBV7-2	TRBJ1-5	CASLPGVDQPQHF	TGTGCCAGTTTACCCGGGGTAGATCAGCCCCAGCATTTT
NA	NA	TRBV10-3	TRBJ2-1	CAITSSTGDSSTYNEQFF	TGTGCCATCACCTCATCGACGGGCGACTCCTCTACCTACAATGAGCAGTTCTTC
once	NA	TRBV5-4	TRBJ2-7	CASSLGGTSYEQYF	TGTGCCAGCAGCTTGGGCGGGACTTCCTACGAGCAGTACTTC
NA	TRBD1	TRBV19	TRBJ2-2	CASSTGTGNTGELFF	TGTGCCAGTAGTACCGGGACAGGGAACACCGGGGAGCTGTTTTTT
once	NA	TRBV10-3	TRBJ1-1	CAISEWGSAFF	TGTGCCATCAGTGAGTGGGGGAGCGCTTTCTTT
NA	NA	TRBV7-9	TRBJ2-5	CASSSETGRETQYF	TGTGCCAGCAGCTCAGAGACAGGCCGAGAGACCCAGTACTTC
NA	NA	TRBV6-5	TRBJ1-1	CASSWGTEAFF	TGTGCCAGCAGTTGGGGCACTGAAGCTTTCTTT
NA	NA	TRBV5-1	TRBJ2-5	CASSLIGGKETQYF	TGCGCCAGCAGCTTAATAGGGGGGAAAGAGACCCAGTACTTC
NA	TRBD1	TRBV2	TRBJ2-2	CASSLGQGNTGELFF	TGTGCCAGCAGCCTTGGACAGGGGAACACCGGGGAGCTGTTTTTT
NA	NA	TRBV7-2	TRBJ1-4	CASSRSALNEKLFF	TGTGCCAGCAGCCGTTCGGCGCTTAATGAAAAACTGTTTTTT